Detailed here is one TCR beta chain. These data originate in a study of CD8+CD57+ T cells in acquired aplastic anemia. Researchers used genomic DNA as the template to profile TCR beta VDJ and CDR3. TCRdb independently ran MiXCR on the reads; one entry per CDR3 protein. The table includes 250,000 to 300,000 distinct CDR3 sequences, approximately 55% detected once. V lost 7 bases and J lost 4, with 17 bases in between. Per the germline V gene, CDR1 is KGHDR and CDR2 is SFDVKD. This CDR3 is 15 amino acids long. This receptor was obtained from a human donor with severe aplastic anemia or a healthy control (not recorded which). V usage is TRBV24-1 and J usage is TRBJ2-3; perhaps TRBD2 as D (7 bases). The specimen sequenced was sorted CD4+, CD8+, or CD8+CD57+ T cells (not recorded which) from PBMCs. CDR3 in DNA: TGTGCCACCAGCGAACCGGGGGGCGGGGCAGATACGCAGTATTTT. This gives the protein CATSEPGGGADTQYF.